This TCR beta chain was recorded in a study of cytomegalovirus exposure and HLA in healthy donors. Study at large: A later analysis reported the 90 to 150 validation repertoires used the same platform as the approximately 670 first-cohort repertoires. Study-wide results and caveats: The CMV antigen specificity of a few CMV-associated chains was confirmed through in vitro analysis. According to a subsequent analysis, TCR clusters identified in the first cohort showed a tendency to co-occur across the 100 to 150 validation repertoires.

With respect to this clone: What it binds is not known.

This CDR3 is built from 15 residues. The germline V and J ends were trimmed by 0 bases and 4 bases, with 12 bases remaining between them. The germline V gene has CDR1 SGHRS and CDR2 YFSETQ. Assay: immunoSEQ multiplex PCR; the TCRdb copy retains only in-frame clones and omits some. The data contain under 200,000 clones, around four fifths of them singletons. Sequencing used PBMCs. The V call is TRBV5-1, the J call TRBJ2-3; D unresolved. The receptor comes from a man aged 18-30 years in good health and CMV-seropositive. CDR3 in DNA: TGCGCCAGCAGCTTGGCGGGTTCTACTCCAGATACGCAGTATTTT. It codes for CASSLAGSTPDTQYF.